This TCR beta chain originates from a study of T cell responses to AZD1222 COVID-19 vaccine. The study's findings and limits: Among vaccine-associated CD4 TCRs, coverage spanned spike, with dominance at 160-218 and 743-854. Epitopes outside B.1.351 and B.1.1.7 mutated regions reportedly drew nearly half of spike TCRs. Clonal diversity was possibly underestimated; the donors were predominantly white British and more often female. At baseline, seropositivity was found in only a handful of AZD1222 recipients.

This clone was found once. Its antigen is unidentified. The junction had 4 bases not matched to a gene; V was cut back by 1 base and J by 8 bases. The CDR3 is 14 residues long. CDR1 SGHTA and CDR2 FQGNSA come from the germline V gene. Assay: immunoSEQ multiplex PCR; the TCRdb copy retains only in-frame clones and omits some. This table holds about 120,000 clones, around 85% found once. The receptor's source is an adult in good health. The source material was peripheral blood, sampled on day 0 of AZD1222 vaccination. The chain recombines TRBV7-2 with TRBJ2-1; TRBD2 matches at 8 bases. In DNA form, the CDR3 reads TGTGCCAGCAGCTTAGTTAGCGGGGCGGATGAGCAGTTCTTC. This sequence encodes CASSLVSGADEQFF.